This TCR beta chain came from a study of T cells after posttransplantation cyclophosphamide. Concerning this clone itself: Its target is unknown.

Study-wide results and limits: Skin or GI-infiltrating T cells shared few TRB sequences with blood.

Peripheral blood was collected from the related graft donor on the marrow donation day. V lost 1 base and J lost 2, with 8 bases in between. Germline loops: CDR1 MNHEY, CDR2 SMNVEV (reference sequence). The CDR3 contains 14 residues. The table came from immunoSEQ multiplex PCR; TCRdb's copy has only in-frame clones and leaves some out. This sample has about 5,500 clones, with about 98% found just once. The specimen was memory CD4+ T cells sorted from PBMCs. The clonotype was recovered from a man aged 40-49 years in good health, CMV-negative, and a related stem cell transplant donor. The V and J genes are TRBV27 and TRBJ2-5; TRBD2 is a possible D gene (6 bases). CDR3 sequence reads: CASSLWDSQETQYF. The CDR3 DNA is TGTGCCAGCAGTTTATGGGACTCTCAAGAGACCCAGTACTTC.